This T cell receptor beta chain came from a study of cytomegalovirus exposure and HLA in healthy donors. For this clone: What it binds is unknown.

The ends were cut back, 1 base at V and 4 bases at J, with 12 bases in the middle. The CDR3 spans 15 residues. CDR1 and CDR2 from the germline V gene are SGHAT and FQNNGV. Study outcomes and limitations: Later, an analysis found that common viral pathogens appeared to be linked with several of the most significant clusters.

Primers: 60 Vbeta forward and 13 Jbeta reverse. The assay was immunoSEQ multiplex PCR, and TCRdb's table has in-frame clones only and misses some. Its table records around 45,000 clones. This chain uses TRBV11-2 with TRBJ2-3; D perhaps matches TRBD1 (5 bases). Source material: PBMCs. This receptor was identified in a woman aged 25 to 45 in good health and CMV-seronegative. CDR3: CASSLGPTESDTQYF. The CDR3 DNA reads as TGTGCCAGCAGCTTAGGACCGACAGAGTCAGATACGCAGTATTTT. The full variable domain, in which reference TRBV11-2 and TRBJ2-3 provide the parts outside the CDR3, is EAGVAQSPRYKIIEKRQSVAFWCNPISGHATLYWYQQILGQGPKLLIQFQNNGVVDDSQLPKDRFSAERLKGVDSTLKIQPAKLEDSAVYLCASSLGPTESDTQYFGPGTRLTVL.